These T cell receptor beta chains were read from a single sample in a study of T cell responses to AZD1222 COVID-19 vaccine. TCRdb's table, derived via immunoSEQ multiplex PCR, lists solely in-frame clones and lacks some. The sample contains 160,000 or so clones, roughly 94% of which appear only once. Sequencing used peripheral blood, obtained on day 0 of MenACWY control vaccination. These receptors were taken from an adult in good health. CDR3s include the opening cysteine and the closing phenylalanine or tryptophan. A D gene is named only where the DNA matches it firmly. Clone size, where shown, is once, few, many, or a class for clones that have expanded.

TGTGCCAGTAGTAAGGGTGGGGGGTACGAAGATACGCAGTATTTT | CASSKGGGYEDTQYF | NA | TRBJ2-3 | few | TRBV19
TGTGCCAGCAGCTTGGACCTCCGCGAGACCCAGTACTTC | CASSLDLRETQYF | NA | TRBJ2-5 | NA | TRBV7-3
TGTGCCAGCAGCCGGGACCAATTAACGGCTTTCTTT | CASSRDQLTAFF | NA | TRBJ1-1 | NA | TRBV7-8
TGTGCCAGCAGCCCTTTTAGGGGGCGCGGGGAAAATTCACCCCTCCACTTT | CASSPFRGRGENSPLHF | TRBD1 | TRBJ1-6 | NA | TRBV14
TGCGCCAGCAGCTGGACAGGGTGGGAGCAGTACTTC | CASSWTGWEQYF | TRBD1 | TRBJ2-7 | NA | TRBV5-1
TGTGCCAGCAGCTTCCTGGGGCGGGACGGTGCGGATACGCAGTATTTT | CASSFLGRDGADTQYF | NA | TRBJ2-3 | NA | TRBV9
TGTGCCAGCAGCCCCCGTGGAGGCAATCAGCCCCAGCATTTT | CASSPRGGNQPQHF | NA | TRBJ1-5 | NA | TRBV3-1/TRBV3-2
TGTGCCAGCAGCGTAATCCCCTCCAACAATGAGCAGTTCTTC | CASSVIPSNNEQFF | NA | TRBJ2-1 | once | TRBV9
TGTGCCAGTAGTCGGGAAACCCAGCAAGGAAACACCATATATTTT | CASSRETQQGNTIYF | NA | TRBJ1-3 | NA | TRBV19
TGTGCCAGTAGTATATCGGGGGTGGGGAGTGAAGCTTTCTTT | CASSISGVGSEAFF | NA | TRBJ1-1 | NA | TRBV19
TGCGCCAGTCGCACAGGGGGCTCGAAAATGGAAAAACTGTTTTTT | CASRTGGSKMEKLFF | TRBD1 | TRBJ1-4 | NA | TRBV5-1
TGTGCCAGCAGTATAGACGGGGGAGTGGGCTCTGAAGCTTTCTTT | CASSIDGGVGSEAFF | NA | TRBJ1-1 | NA | TRBV6-4
TGTGCCAGCAGCTCGCTACGCTCCGGGGAGCTGTTTTTT | CASSSLRSGELFF | NA | TRBJ2-2 | few | TRBV7-9
TGTACCAGCGCGAAGTCATGGAATCAGCCCCAGCATTTT | CTSAKSWNQPQHF | NA | TRBJ1-5 | NA | TRBV6-5
TGTGCCAGCAGCTCACCAGACTCAACCCCAGGAGGGACCCAGTACTTC | CASSSPDSTPGGTQYF | NA | TRBJ2-5 | NA | TRBV5-4
TGCGCCACCAAGGACAGCCCTAGCGGGAGAAACGAGCAGTACTTC | CATKDSPSGRNEQYF | TRBD2 | TRBJ2-7 | NA | TRBV5-1
TGTGCCAGCAGCCCGACAGGGGGATACAATGAGCAGTTCTTC | CASSPTGGYNEQFF | TRBD1 | TRBJ2-1 | NA | TRBV11-3
TGTGCCAGCAGCTCGGCCCGGGACTATTCGACAGCTTTCTTT | CASSSARDYSTAFF | NA | TRBJ1-1 | NA | TRBV7-9
TGTGCCAGTAGTATACAGACAGCCTATAGCAATCAGCCCCAGCATTTT | CASSIQTAYSNQPQHF | NA | TRBJ1-5 | NA | TRBV19
TGTGCCAGCAGCTTAGGAACCGGGATCAACACCGGGGAGCTGTTTTTT | CASSLGTGINTGELFF | NA | TRBJ2-2 | NA | TRBV7-6
TGTGCCACCAGCAGAGATGGGGGTCATACCCTTGAGCAGTTCTTC | CATSRDGGHTLEQFF | NA | TRBJ2-1 | NA | TRBV15
TGTGCCAGCAGCCGCGGGACAGGGGGCGCAGGAGATACGCAGTATTTT | CASSRGTGGAGDTQYF | TRBD1 | TRBJ2-3 | NA | TRBV9
TGTGCCATTACAAGGACACTCTCCTACAATGAGCAGTTCTTC | CAITRTLSYNEQFF | NA | TRBJ2-1 | NA | TRBV2
TGTGCCTCCGCAGGGACAGGGAGCAATCAGCCCCAGCATTTT | CASAGTGSNQPQHF | TRBD1 | TRBJ1-5 | few | TRBV30
TGTGCCAGCAGCCCAAATGAGAGCGGCAATGAGCAGTTCTTC | CASSPNESGNEQFF | NA | TRBJ2-1 | NA | TRBV4-2
TGTGCCAGCCAAGACGGCGGCTCCTACGAGCAGTACTTC | CASQDGGSYEQYF | NA | TRBJ2-7 | NA | TRBV12-3/TRBV12-4
TGTGCCAGCAGTGGCAATAGCGGGAGGGCCCGAGAGACCCAGTACTTC | CASSGNSGRARETQYF | TRBD2 | TRBJ2-5 | NA | TRBV25-1
TGTGCCAGCAGCTTAGTGTTGGGCGGGAGGATGAATGAGCAGTTCTTC | CASSLVLGGRMNEQFF | TRBD2 | TRBJ2-1 | NA | TRBV11-2
TGTGCCAGCAGTTTTCAGGCAGGGAACACCGGGGAGCTGTTTTTT | CASSFQAGNTGELFF | NA | TRBJ2-2 | NA | TRBV27
TGTGCCAGCAGTTATCTTTTGGGTGTTGTTTCACCCCTCCACTTT | CASSYLLGVVSPLHF | NA | TRBJ1-6 | NA | TRBV6-2/TRBV6-3
TGCGCCAGCAGCCAGGGAAGGGAGATGGCTTCACCCCTCCACTTT | CASSQGREMASPLHF | NA | TRBJ1-6 | NA | TRBV4-1
TGTGCCACCGCCCGCAGGTTCACCGGGGAGCTGTTTTTT | CATARRFTGELFF | NA | TRBJ2-2 | once | TRBV24-1
TGTGCCACCAGTGATTTGCGCAGGGGCCAAGAGACCCAGTACTTC | CATSDLRRGQETQYF | NA | TRBJ2-5 | NA | TRBV24-1
TGCAGTGCTGGACCCTACGAGCAGTACTTC | CSAGPYEQYF | NA | TRBJ2-7 | NA | TRBV20-1
TGTGCCAGCTCACCGCCAGCGGGAGGCTCCTACGAGCAGTACTTC | CASSPPAGGSYEQYF | TRBD2 | TRBJ2-7 | NA | TRBV18
TGTGCCAGCAGCCGGATCAGGAGCGGGAGCCCCCGGGAGACCCAGTACTTC | CASSRIRSGSPRETQYF | TRBD2 | TRBJ2-5 | NA | TRBV7-8
TGTGCCTGGAGTGTGATCCTGGAGACTGAAGCTTTCTTT | CAWSVILETEAFF | NA | TRBJ1-1 | NA | TRBV30
TGTGCCAGCAGCTTAGCCTACAGGGGCGTAGGCTACTTC | CASSLAYRGVGYF | TRBD1 | TRBJ2-7 | NA | TRBV7-2
TGTGCCAGCAGGACTAGCGGGAGGGCAGATACGCAGTATTTT | CASRTSGRADTQYF | TRBD2 | TRBJ2-3 | NA | TRBV27
TGTGCCAGCAGCTCCACGGCGGGAGGCGAAAAACTGTTTTTT | CASSSTAGGEKLFF | NA | TRBJ1-4 | NA | TRBV7-9
TGTGCCAGGTCGGACAACCGGGCCTTC | CARSDNRAF | NA | TRBJ1-2 | once | TRBV6-4